Included here is one T cell receptor beta chain sequence, with context. Exclusions: uncontrolled infection, other autoimmune disease, pregnancy, lactation. PBMCs were obtained from approximately 10 ml fresh peripheral blood. V lost 8 bases to trimming and J lost 2 bases; unmatched junction nucleotides: 9. The CDR3 totals 17 residues. Germline values: CDR1 DFQATT, CDR2 SNEGSKA (reference sequence). RNA transcripts gave rise to amplified TCR beta CDR3 regions. First-round RT-PCR with HTBI primers amplified the TCR CDR3 region. TCRdb recomputed calls from the multiplex PCR reads with MiXCR, one row per CDR3 protein. The sample carries 600,000 or so distinct CDR3 sequences, roughly 17% recorded once. These data belong to a study of T cells in Graves' hyperthyroidism and ophthalmopathy.

The TCR was taken from a woman aged 30 to 39 with Graves' hyperthyroidism. The rearrangement links TRBV20-1 to TRBJ2-1; TRBD2 agrees at 16 bases. Sample: blood. In DNA, the CDR3 is TGCAGTACACCGGGACTAGCGGGAGGGCGAACCTACAATGAGCAGTTCTTC. This sequence encodes CSTPGLAGGRTYNEQFF.